A single sample gave rise to the 13 T cell receptor beta chains below, sequenced in a study of CD8 T cells in ankylosing spondylitis. Study-level results: Roughly eight highly homologous variants made up a TCR beta motif that seemed to typify ankylosing spondylitis blood.

These receptors are not linked to any known antigen. Each CDR3 protein gets one entry after TCRdb re-called the 5' RACE reads with MiXCR. The table lists 800,000 to 900,000 distinct CDR3 sequences, around 11% of them singletons. Specimen: blood, either unsorted or a sorted T cell fraction (not recorded which). These receptors originate from a male donor with ankylosing spondylitis.

The chain is built from TRBV20-1 and TRBJ1-6; D may be TRBD1 (5 bases). CDR3 length: 13 residues. Trimming took off 3 bases at V and 7 bases at J, with 10 bases between the two ends. The germline V gene has CDR1 DFQATT and CDR2 SNEGSKA (reference sequence). DNA of the CDR3: TGCAGTGCTAGCCGGGGCTGGAATTCACCCCTCCACTTT. This gives the protein CSASRGWNSPLHF.

This clonotype was counted between two and nine times. V and J are TRBV20-1 and TRBJ2-7; D may be TRBD2 (5 bases). Germline loops: CDR1 DFQATT, CDR2 SNEGSKA (reference sequence). The ends were cut back, 3 bases at V and 5 bases at J, with 11 bases in the middle. This CDR3 is 12 amino acids long. For the CDR3, the DNA is TGCAGTGCTAGGGGAGAGGCCCACGAGCAGTACTTC. This translates into CSARGEAHEQYF.

This clonotype was detected ten times or more. The chain has TRBV5-1 and TRBJ1-1; D unresolved. V lost 0 bases and J 4 bases, leaving 16 bases between the germline ends. The CDR3 loop spans 16 amino acids. The germline V gene encodes CDR1 SGHRS and CDR2 YFSETQ. In DNA form, the CDR3 reads TGCGCCAGCAGCTTGGGGCATAATGCCTTAGGCACTGAAGCTTTCTTT. Amino acids: CASSLGHNALGTEAFF.

The chain employs TRBV4-2 and TRBJ2-3; TRBD2 agrees at 7 bases. The J segment lost 2 bases and the V segment lost 4 bases, leaving 6 bases of the junction unmatched. Germline values: CDR1 LGHNA, CDR2 YNFKEQ. CDR3 length: 15 amino acids. DNA for the CDR3: TGTGCCAGCAGCCCCACATGGGACTACACAGATACGCAGTATTTT. Translated: CASSPTWDYTDTQYF.

V gene TRBV20-1 combines with J gene TRBJ2-1, with 11 bases that match TRBD2. CDR1 and CDR2 (germline): DFQATT, SNEGSKA (reference sequence). After removal of 3 bases from V and 5 bases from J, the junction contained 6 bases not matched to a gene. The CDR3 is 15 amino acids. This CDR3 is CSASRLAGKDNEQFF. DNA for the CDR3: TGCAGTGCTAGCAGACTAGCGGGGAAGGACAATGAGCAGTTCTTC.

V and J are TRBV5-6 and TRBJ1-2, with a weak D call TRBD1 (5 bases). The length of the CDR3 is 13 residues. The V gene lost 6 bases and the J gene lost 8 bases, with 17 bases spanning the gap. Germline V gene data show CDR1 as SGHDT and CDR2 as YYEEEE. CDR3 DNA sequence: TGTGCCAGCACCCCGAGGCAGGGTAGAGGCTACACCTTC. This gives the protein CASTPRQGRGYTF.

This clonotype has ten or more counts. V usage is TRBV29-1 and J usage is TRBJ1-1; 7 bases are a match to TRBD1. Germline CDR1 is SQVTM and CDR2 is ANQGSEA. The CDR3 is 12 amino acids. The CDR3 here is CRAGTVNTEAFF. The DNA of the CDR3 is TGCAGAGCCGGGACAGTGAACACTGAAGCTTTCTTT.

This clonotype was counted ten times or more. This chain uses TRBV10-3 with TRBJ1-2; D remains unclear. Trimming pared 3 bases from V and 1 base from J, leaving 6 bases between. There are 13 residues in the CDR3. The germline CDR1 and CDR2 sequences are ENHRY and SYGVKD. CDR3 bases: TGTGCCATCAGTGATTCGGGTAACTATGGCTACACCTTC. Protein sequence: CAISDSGNYGYTF.

This clonotype was detected only once. This chain uses TRBV4-3 with TRBJ2-5; D is unclear. Deletions cut 4 bases from V and 1 base from J, with 16 bases between. The germline gives CDR1 LGHNA, CDR2 YSLEER. This CDR3 has 16 residues. The CDR3 sequence is CASSPRGVPGQETQYF. In DNA form, the CDR3 reads TGCGCCAGCAGCCCCCGCGGAGTCCCCGGCCAAGAGACCCAGTACTTC.

The chain couples TRBV3-1 to TRBJ1-5; no definite D call. Between the trimmed V and J ends, which lost 4 bases and 7 bases, there was a span of 11 bases. The CDR3 totals 13 residues. The germline V gene encodes CDR1 LGHDT and CDR2 YNNKEL (reference sequence). CDR3 region: CASSLAMRQPQHF. DNA of the CDR3: TGTGCCAGCAGCCTAGCCATGAGGCAGCCCCAGCATTTT.

The chain combines TRBV7-2 with TRBJ1-2; TRBD1 is a possible D gene (5 bases). V dropped 2 bases and J dropped 3 bases, with 13 bases sitting between them. CDR3 length equals 15 residues. Germline CDR1 and CDR2: SGHTA and FQGNSA. CDR3 protein: CASSLSPTGDYGYTF. The CDR3, as DNA: TGTGCCAGCAGCTTATCGCCCACGGGGGACTATGGCTACACCTTC.

The chain joins TRBV28 to TRBJ1-3; no clear D gene. The CDR3 consists of 14 residues. V gave up 6 bases and J gave up 2 bases, with 11 bases separating them. Germline CDR1 is MDHEN and CDR2 is SYDVKM. The CDR3 sequence: CASSKSGAGNTIYF. The CDR3 DNA sequence: TGTGCCAGCAGCAAATCTGGGGCTGGAAACACCATATATTTT. The complete variable domain, with remaining parts taken from reference TRBV28 and TRBJ1-3, reads DVKVTQSSRYLVKRTGEKVFLECVQDMDHENMFWYRQDPGLGLRLIYFSYDVKMKEKGDIPEGYSVSREKKERFSLILESASTNQTSMYLCASSKSGAGNTIYFGEGSWLTVV.

V and J are TRBV29-1 and TRBJ1-1; 9 bases are shared with TRBD1. The CDR3 covers 13 residues. Losses at the gene ends were 1 base for V and 10 bases for J; bases not matched to a gene: 7. CDR1 SQVTM and CDR2 ANQGSEA come from the germline V gene. The CDR3 nucleotides are TGCAGCGTTGAAGTAACAGGGGGCGCGGGAGCTTTCTTT. Translating it yields CSVEVTGGAGAFF.